The sequence of this T cell receptor beta chain was determined in a study of cytomegalovirus exposure and HLA in healthy donors. Points from the study as a whole: Most subjects had HLA-A and HLA-B alleles reportedly predicted accurately by TCR beta sequences.

Remarks on this clone: The antigen is unknown.

The PCR used 60 Vbeta and 13 Jbeta primers. TCRdb's copy holds only in-frame clones and misses some; the assay was immunoSEQ multiplex PCR. The sample includes around 150,000 clones, roughly 88% of them seen just once. V was clipped by 0 bases and J by 0 bases, with 9 bases between them. The CDR3 length is 15 residues. Germline V gene lookup returns CDR1 SGDLS and CDR2 YYNGEE. Healthy donors of bone marrow made up the group. Material: PBMCs. This sequence was found in a man aged 18 to 29 in good health and CMV-seropositive. The chain carries TRBV9 and TRBJ1-1; TRBD1 is a possible D gene (5 bases). The CDR3 loop reads CASSVGAGMNTEAFF. CDR3 bases: TGTGCCAGCAGCGTAGGCGCAGGGATGAACACTGAAGCTTTCTTT.